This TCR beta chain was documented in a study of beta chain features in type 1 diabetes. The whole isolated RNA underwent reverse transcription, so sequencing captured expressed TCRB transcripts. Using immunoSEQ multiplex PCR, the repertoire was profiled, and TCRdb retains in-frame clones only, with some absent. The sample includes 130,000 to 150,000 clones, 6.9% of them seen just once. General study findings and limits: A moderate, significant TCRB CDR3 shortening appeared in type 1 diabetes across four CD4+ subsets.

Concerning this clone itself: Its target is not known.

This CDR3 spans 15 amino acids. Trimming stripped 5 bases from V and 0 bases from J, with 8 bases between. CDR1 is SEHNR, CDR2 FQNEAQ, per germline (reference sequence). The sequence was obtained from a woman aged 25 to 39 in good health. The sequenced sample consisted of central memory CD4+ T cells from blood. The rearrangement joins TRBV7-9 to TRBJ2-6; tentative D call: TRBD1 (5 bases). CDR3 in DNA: TGTGCCAGCAGCGGACACCGCTCTGGGGCCAACGTCCTGACTTTC. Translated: CASSGHRSGANVLTF.